The present T cell receptor beta chain was sequenced within a study of T cells in Graves' hyperthyroidism and ophthalmopathy. Germline-derived CDR1 and CDR2 are LGHDT and YNNKEL (reference sequence). The CDR3 length is 19 residues. J gave up 5 bases and V 3 bases, and 15 bases lay outside the gene matches. RNA transcripts provided the source from which TCR beta CDR3 regions were amplified. Using the HTBI primer set, a first-round RT-PCR was run on the TCR CDR3. In TCRdb, the multiplex PCR reads were re-called with MiXCR into one record per CDR3 protein. The sample holds 350,000 to 450,000 distinct CDR3 sequences, more than 12% seen once. Enrolled ophthalmopathy patients presented with a Clinical Activity Score of at least 3, a NOSPECS grade of at least 4, and disease duration under 3 months.

Sample: blood. The sequence came from a man in his forties or fifties with Graves' ophthalmopathy. The V call is TRBV3-1, the J call TRBJ2-2, with 10 bases matching TRBD1. The CDR3 reads CASSQEPGQGPSGTGELFF. The CDR3 coding sequence is TGTGCCAGCAGCCAGGAACCGGGACAGGGGCCGTCGGGGACCGGGGAGCTGTTTTTT.